This T cell receptor beta chain was recorded in a study of cytomegalovirus exposure and HLA in healthy donors. Study-level points and caveats: Cytomegalovirus-associated status was assigned to around 160 TCR beta chains.

Regarding this clone: Its antigen is as yet unknown.

V was clipped by 4 bases and J by 1 base; unmatched bases: 10. This CDR3 has 18 amino acids. Germline V gene data show CDR1 as SGHRS and CDR2 as YFSETQ. The protocol was immunoSEQ multiplex PCR, while the TCRdb copy is restricted to in-frame clones and leaves out a portion. The sample consists of about 73,000 clones, 90% to 95% of them appearing once. The sequenced sample consisted of PBMCs. The chain is built from TRBV5-1 and TRBJ1-3; TRBD1 aligns across 11 bases. The source of this sequence is a woman aged 18-35 years in good health and CMV-seropositive. The CDR3 DNA sequence: TGCGCCAGCAGCCCAACGGACAGGGGGCGATATTCTGGAAACACCATATATTTT. Encoded protein: CASSPTDRGRYSGNTIYF. Using reference TRBV5-1 and TRBJ1-3 for the parts outside the CDR3, the full variable domain is KAGVTQTPRYLIKTRGQQVTLSCSPISGHRSVSWYQQTPGQGLQFLFEYFSETQRNKGNFPGRFSGRQFSNSRSEMNVSTLELGDSALYLCASSPTDRGRYSGNTIYFGEGSWLTVV.